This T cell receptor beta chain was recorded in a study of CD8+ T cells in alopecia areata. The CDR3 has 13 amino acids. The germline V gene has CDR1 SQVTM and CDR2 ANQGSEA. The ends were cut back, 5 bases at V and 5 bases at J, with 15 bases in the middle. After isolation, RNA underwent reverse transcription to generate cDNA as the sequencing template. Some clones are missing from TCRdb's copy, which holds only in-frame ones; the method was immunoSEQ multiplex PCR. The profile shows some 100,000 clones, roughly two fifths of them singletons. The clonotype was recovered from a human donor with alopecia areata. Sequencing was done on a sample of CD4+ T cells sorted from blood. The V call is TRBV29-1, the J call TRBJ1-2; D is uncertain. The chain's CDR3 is CSVNPRTSYGYTF. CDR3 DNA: TGCAGCGTTAATCCCCGGACGTCATATGGCTACACCTTC.